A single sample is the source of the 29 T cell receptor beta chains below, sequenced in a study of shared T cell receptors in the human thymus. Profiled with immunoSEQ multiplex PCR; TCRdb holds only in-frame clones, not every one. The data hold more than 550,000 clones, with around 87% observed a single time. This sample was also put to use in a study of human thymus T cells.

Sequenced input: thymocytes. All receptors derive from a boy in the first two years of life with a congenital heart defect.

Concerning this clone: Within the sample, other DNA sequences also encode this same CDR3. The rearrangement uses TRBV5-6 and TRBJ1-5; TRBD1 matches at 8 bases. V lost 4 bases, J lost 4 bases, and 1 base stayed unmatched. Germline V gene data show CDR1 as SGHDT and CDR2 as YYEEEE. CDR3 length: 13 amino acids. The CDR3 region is CASSRQGNQPQHF. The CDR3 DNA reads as TGTGCCAGCAGCCGACAGGGGAATCAGCCCCAGCATTTT.

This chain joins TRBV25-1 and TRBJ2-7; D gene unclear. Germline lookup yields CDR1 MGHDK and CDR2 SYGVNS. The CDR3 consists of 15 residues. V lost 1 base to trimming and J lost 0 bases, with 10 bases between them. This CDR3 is CASSESPADSYEQYF. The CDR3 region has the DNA TGTGCCAGCAGTGAATCCCCCGCAGACTCCTACGAGCAGTACTTC.

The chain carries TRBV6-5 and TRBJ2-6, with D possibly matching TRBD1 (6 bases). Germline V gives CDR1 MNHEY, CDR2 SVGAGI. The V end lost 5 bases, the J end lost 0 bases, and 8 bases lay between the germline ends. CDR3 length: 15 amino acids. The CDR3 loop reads CASSRGHSGANVLTF. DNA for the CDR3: TGTGCCAGCAGTCGGGGACACTCTGGGGCCAACGTCCTGACTTTC.

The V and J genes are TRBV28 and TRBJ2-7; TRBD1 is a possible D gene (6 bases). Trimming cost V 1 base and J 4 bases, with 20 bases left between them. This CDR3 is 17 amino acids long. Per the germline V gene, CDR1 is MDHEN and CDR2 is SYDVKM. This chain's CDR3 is CASSLSERSTGWYEQYF. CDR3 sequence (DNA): TGTGCCAGCAGTTTATCCGAACGCAGTACAGGGTGGTACGAGCAGTACTTC.

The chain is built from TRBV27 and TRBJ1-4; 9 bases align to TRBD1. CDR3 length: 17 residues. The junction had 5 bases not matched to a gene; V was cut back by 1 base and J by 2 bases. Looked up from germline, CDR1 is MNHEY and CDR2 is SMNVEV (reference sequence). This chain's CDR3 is CASSLYQGQGTNEKLFF. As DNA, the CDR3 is TGTGCCAGCAGTTTATACCAGGGACAGGGCACTAATGAAAAACTGTTTTTT.

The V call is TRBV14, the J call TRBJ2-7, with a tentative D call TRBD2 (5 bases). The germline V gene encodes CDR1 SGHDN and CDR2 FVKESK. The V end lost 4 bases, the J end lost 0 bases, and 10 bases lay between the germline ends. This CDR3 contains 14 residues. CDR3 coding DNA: TGTGCCAGCAGCCTTCCGGGGATCTCCTACGAGCAGTACTTC. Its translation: CASSLPGISYEQYF.

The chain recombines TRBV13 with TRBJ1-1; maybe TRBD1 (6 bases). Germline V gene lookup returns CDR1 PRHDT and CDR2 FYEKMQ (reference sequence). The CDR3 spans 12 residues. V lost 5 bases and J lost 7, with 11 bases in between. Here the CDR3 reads CASSLQGFEAFF. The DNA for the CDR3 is TGTGCCAGCAGCCTACAGGGATTTGAAGCTTTCTTT.

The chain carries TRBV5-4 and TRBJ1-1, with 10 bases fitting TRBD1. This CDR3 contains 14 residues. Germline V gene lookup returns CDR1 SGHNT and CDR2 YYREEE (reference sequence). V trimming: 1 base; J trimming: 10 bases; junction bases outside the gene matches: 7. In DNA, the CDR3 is TGTGCCAGCAGCTTGCAGCCCCGGGACAGGGGAGCTTTCTTT. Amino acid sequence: CASSLQPRDRGAFF.

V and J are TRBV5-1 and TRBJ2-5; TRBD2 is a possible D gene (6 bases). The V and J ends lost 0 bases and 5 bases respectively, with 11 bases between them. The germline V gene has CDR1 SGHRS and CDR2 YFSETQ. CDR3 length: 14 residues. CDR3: CASSLEAGRETQYF. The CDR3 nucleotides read TGCGCCAGCAGCTTGGAGGCGGGAAGGGAGACCCAGTACTTC.

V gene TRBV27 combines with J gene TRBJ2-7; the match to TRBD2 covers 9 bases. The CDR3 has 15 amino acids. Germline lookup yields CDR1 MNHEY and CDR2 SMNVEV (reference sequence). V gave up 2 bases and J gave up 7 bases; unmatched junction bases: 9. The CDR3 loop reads CASSLRLAGAGEQYF. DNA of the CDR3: TGTGCCAGCAGTTTAAGATTAGCGGGAGCTGGAGAGCAGTACTTC.

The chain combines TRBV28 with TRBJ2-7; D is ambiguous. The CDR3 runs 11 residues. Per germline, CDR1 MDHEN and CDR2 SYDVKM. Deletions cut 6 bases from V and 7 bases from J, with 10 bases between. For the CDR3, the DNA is TGTGCCAGCAGAAGCACGAGGGAGCAGTACTTC. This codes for CASRSTREQYF.

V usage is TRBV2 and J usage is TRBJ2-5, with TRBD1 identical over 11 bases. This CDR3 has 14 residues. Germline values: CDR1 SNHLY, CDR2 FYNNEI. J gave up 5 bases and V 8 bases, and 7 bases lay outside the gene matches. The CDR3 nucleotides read TGTGCCAGCGGGCCGGGACAGGGGGTTGAGACCCAGTACTTC. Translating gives CASGPGQGVETQYF.

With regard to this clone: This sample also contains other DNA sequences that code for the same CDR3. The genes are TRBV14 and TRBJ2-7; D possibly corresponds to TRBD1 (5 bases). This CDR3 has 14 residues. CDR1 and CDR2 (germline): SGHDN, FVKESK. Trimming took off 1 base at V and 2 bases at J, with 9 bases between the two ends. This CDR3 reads CASSQGRGTYEQYF. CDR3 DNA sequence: TGTGCCAGCAGCCAAGGTAGGGGAACCTACGAGCAGTACTTC.

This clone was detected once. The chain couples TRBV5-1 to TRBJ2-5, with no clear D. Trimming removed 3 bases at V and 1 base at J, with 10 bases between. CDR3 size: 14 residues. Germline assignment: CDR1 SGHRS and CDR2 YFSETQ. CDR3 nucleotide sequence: TGCGCCAGCAGCTCAACAGCATTCCAAGAGACCCAGTACTTC. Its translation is CASSSTAFQETQYF.

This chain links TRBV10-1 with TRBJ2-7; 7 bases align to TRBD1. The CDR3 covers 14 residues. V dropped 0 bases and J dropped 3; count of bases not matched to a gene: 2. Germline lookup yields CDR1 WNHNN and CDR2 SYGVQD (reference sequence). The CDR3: CASSESRDSYEQYF. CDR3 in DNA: TGCGCCAGCAGTGAGTCCCGGGACAGCTACGAGCAGTACTTC.

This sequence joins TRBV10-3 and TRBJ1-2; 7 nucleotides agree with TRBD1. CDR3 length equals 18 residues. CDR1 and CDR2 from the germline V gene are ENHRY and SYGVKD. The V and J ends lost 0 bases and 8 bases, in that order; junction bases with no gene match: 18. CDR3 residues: CAISESLLLDREREGYTF. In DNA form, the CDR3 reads TGTGCCATCAGTGAGTCCTTACTCCTTGACAGGGAGAGAGAGGGCTACACCTTC.

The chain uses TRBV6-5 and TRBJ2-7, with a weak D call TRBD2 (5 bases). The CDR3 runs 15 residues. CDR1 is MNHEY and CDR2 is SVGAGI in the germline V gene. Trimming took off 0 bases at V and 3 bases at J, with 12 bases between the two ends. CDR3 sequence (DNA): TGTGCCAGCAGTTACTCGAGGGCTAGCCACTACGAGCAGTACTTC. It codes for CASSYSRASHYEQYF.

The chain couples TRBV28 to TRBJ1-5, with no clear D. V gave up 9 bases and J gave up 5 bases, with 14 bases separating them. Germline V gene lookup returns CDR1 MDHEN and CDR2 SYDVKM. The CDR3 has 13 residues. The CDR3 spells CASNWRAYQPQHF. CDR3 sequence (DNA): TGTGCCAGTAACTGGCGGGCATATCAGCCCCAGCATTTT.

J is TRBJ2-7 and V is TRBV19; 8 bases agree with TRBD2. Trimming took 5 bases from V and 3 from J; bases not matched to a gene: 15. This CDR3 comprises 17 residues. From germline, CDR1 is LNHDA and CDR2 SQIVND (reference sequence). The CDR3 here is CASSSYSGATADYEQYF. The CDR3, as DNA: TGTGCCAGTAGTTCTTATAGCGGGGCCACCGCCGACTACGAGCAGTACTTC.

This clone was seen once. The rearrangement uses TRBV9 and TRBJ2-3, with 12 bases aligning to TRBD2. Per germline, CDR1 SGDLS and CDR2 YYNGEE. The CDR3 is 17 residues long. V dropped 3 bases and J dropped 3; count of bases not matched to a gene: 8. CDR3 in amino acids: CASSAESTSGRTDTQYF. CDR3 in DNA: TGTGCCAGCAGCGCAGAGTCGACTAGCGGGAGAACAGATACGCAGTATTTT.

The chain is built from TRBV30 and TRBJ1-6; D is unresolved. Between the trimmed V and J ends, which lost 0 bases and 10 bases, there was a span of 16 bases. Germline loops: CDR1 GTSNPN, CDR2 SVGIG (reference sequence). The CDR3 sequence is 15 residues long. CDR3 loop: CAWSVRGRRGSPLHF. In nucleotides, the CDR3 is TGTGCCTGGAGTGTACGCGGCAGACGGGGATCACCCCTCCACTTT. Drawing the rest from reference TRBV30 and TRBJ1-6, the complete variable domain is SQTIHQWPATLVQPVGSPLSLECTVEGTSNPNLYWYRQAAGRGLQLLFYSVGIGQISSEVPQNLSASRPQDRQFILSSKKLLLSDSGFYLCAWSVRGRRGSPLHFGNGTRLTVT.

The CDR3 DNA reads as TGTGCCACCAGCAAGAGGGCTAACTATGGCTACACCTTC. Its translation is CATSKRANYGYTF. This rearrangement joins TRBV15 to TRBJ1-2; D unclear. From germline, CDR1 is LNHNV and CDR2 YYDKDF (reference sequence). This CDR3 spans 13 amino acids. With 4 bases removed from V and 0 bases from J, the gap between germline ends came to 6 bases.

For the CDR3, the DNA is TGTGCCAGCAGCGCCACCGGGACAGGGGCTAGCTCCTACGAGCAGTACTTC. It is translated as CASSATGTGASSYEQYF. The chain links TRBV9 to TRBJ2-7; 10 bases match TRBD1. CDR1 is SGDLS, CDR2 YYNGEE, per germline. The CDR3 has 17 residues. Unmatched junction bases numbered 9, after V lost 3 bases and J lost 0 bases.

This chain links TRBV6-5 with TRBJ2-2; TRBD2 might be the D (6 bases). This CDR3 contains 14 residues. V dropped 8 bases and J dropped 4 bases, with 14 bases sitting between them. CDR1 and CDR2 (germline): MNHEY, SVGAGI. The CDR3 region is CASHMGGTTGELFF. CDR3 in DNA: TGTGCCAGCCATATGGGCGGGACCACCGGGGAGCTGTTTTTT.

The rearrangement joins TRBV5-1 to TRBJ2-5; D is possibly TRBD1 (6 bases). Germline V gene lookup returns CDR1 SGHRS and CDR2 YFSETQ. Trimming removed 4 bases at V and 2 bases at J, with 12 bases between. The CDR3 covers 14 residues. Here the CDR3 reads CASSPRDIQETQYF. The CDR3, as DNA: TGCGCCAGCAGCCCGAGGGACATTCAAGAGACCCAGTACTTC.

CDR3 in amino acids: CASSLGLAGKSGELFF. Written as DNA, the CDR3 is TGTGCCAGCAGTTTAGGACTAGCGGGGAAGTCCGGGGAGCTGTTTTTT. This chain connects TRBV27 to TRBJ2-2, with 12 bases aligning to TRBD2. Looked up from germline, CDR1 is MNHEY and CDR2 is SMNVEV (reference sequence). The CDR3 has 16 amino acids. Trimming at V came to 2 bases and at J to 6 bases, leaving 4 bases not matched to a gene.

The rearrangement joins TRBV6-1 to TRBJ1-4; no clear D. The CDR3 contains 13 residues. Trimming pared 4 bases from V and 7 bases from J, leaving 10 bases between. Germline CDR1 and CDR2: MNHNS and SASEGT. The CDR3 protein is CASSGRRAEKLFF. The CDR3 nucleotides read TGTGCCAGCAGTGGGAGACGCGCTGAAAAACTGTTTTTT.

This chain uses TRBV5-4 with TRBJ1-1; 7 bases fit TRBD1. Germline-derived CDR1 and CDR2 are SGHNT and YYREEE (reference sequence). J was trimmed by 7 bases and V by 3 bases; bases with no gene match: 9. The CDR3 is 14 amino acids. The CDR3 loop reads CASSWGTAHSEAFF. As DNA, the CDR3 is TGTGCCAGCAGCTGGGGGACAGCTCATAGTGAAGCTTTCTTT.

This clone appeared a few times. CDR3 region: CASARRRSRYGYTF. CDR3 sequence (DNA): TGTGCCAGCGCGAGGAGGAGGTCACGGTATGGCTACACCTTC. This chain uses TRBV6-1 with TRBJ1-2; no reliable D call. Trimming cost V 8 bases and J 5 bases, with 18 bases left between them. This CDR3 spans 14 amino acids. Germline values: CDR1 MNHNS, CDR2 SASEGT.